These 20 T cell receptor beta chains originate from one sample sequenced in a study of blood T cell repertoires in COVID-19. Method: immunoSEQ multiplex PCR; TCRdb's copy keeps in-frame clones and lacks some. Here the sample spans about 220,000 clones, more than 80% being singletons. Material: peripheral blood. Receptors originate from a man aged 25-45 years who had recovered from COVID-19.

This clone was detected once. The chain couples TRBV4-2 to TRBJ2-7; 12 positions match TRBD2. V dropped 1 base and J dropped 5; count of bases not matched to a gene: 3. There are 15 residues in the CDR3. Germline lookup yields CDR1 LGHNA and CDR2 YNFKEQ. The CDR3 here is CASSQGTSGENEQYF. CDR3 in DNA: TGTGCCAGCAGCCAAGGGACTAGCGGGGAAAACGAGCAGTACTTC.

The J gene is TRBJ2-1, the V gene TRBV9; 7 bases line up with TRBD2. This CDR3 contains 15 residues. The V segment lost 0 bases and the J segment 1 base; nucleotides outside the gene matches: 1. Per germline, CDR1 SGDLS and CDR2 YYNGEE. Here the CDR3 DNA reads TGTGCCAGCAGCGTAGGAGCGGGGTCCTACAATGAGCAGTTCTTC. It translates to CASSVGAGSYNEQFF.

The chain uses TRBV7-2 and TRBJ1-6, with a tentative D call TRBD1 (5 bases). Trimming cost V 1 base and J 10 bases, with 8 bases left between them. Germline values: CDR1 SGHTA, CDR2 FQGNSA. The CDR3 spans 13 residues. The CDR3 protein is CASSLGGWSPLHF. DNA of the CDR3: TGTGCCAGCAGCTTAGGGGGCTGGTCACCCCTCCACTTT.

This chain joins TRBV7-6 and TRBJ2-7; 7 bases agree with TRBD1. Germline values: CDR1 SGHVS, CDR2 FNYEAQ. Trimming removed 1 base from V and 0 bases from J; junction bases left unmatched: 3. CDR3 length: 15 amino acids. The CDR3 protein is CASSLGTGHSYEQYF. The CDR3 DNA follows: TGTGCCAGCAGCTTAGGGACAGGACACTCCTACGAGCAGTACTTC.

The CDR3 spells CASSFPDRAYEQYF. Here the CDR3 DNA reads TGTGCCAGCAGCTTTCCGGACAGAGCCTACGAGCAGTACTTC. This chain uses TRBV7-9 with TRBJ2-7; a weak D match, TRBD1 (6 bases). Trimming stripped 3 bases from V and 2 bases from J, with 11 bases between. This CDR3 is built from 14 residues. CDR1 SEHNR and CDR2 FQNEAQ come from the germline V gene (reference sequence).

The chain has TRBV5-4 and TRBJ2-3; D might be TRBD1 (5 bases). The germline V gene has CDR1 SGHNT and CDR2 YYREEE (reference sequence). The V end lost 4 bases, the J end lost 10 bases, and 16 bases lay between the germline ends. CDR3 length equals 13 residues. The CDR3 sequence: CASSTQDRPAQYF. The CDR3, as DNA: TGTGCCAGCAGCACACAGGACCGCCCGGCGCAGTATTTT.

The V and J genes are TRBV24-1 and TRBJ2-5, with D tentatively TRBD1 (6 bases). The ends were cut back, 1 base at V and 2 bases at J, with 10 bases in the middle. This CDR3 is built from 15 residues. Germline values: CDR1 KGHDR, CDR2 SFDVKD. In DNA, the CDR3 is TGTGCCACCAGTGATTTTTCCGGACAGCAAGAGACCCAGTACTTC. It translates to CATSDFSGQQETQYF.

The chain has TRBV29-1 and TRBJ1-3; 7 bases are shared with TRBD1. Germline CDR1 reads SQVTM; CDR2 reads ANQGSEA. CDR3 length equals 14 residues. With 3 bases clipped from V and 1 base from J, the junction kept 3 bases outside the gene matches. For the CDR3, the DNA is TGCAGCGTTGAGGCAGGGGGGTCTGGAAACACCATATATTTT. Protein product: CSVEAGGSGNTIYF.

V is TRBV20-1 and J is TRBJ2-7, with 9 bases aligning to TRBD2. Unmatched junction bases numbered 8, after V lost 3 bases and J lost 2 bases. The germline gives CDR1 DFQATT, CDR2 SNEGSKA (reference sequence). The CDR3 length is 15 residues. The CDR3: CSASAPGLAAYEQYF. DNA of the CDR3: TGCAGTGCTAGTGCACCGGGACTAGCAGCCTACGAGCAGTACTTC.

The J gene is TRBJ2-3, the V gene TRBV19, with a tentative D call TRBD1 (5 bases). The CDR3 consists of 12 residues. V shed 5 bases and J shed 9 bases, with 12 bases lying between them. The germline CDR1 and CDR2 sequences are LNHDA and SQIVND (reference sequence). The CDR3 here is CASSPTGLTQYF. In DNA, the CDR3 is TGTGCCAGTAGTCCCACAGGATTAACGCAGTATTTT.

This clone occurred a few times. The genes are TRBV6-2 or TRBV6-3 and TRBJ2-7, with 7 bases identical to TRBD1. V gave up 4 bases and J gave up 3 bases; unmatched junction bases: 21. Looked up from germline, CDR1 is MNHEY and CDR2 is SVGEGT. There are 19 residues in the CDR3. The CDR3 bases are TGTGCCAGCAGTTCCTTAAATCGCTTAACAGGGGAAAGGATCTACGAGCAGTACTTC. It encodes CASSSLNRLTGERIYEQYF.

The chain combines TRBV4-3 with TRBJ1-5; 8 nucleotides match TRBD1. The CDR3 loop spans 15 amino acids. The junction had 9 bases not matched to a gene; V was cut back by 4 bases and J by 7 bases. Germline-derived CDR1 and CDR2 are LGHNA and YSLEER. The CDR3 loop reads CASSLRTGQGQPQHF. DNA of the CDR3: TGCGCCAGCAGCCTCCGGACAGGGCAAGGCCAGCCCCAGCATTTT.

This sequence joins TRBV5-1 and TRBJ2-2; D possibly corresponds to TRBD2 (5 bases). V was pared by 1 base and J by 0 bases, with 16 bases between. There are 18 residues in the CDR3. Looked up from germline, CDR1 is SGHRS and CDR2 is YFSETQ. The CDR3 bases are TGCGCCAGCAGCTTGCAGCCCTCGACTATTTCGAACACCGGGGAGCTGTTTTTT. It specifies CASSLQPSTISNTGELFF.

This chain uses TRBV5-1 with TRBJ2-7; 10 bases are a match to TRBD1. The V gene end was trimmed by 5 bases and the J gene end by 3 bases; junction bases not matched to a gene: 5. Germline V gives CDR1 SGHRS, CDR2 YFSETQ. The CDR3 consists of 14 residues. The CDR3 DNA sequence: TGCGCCAGCAGTTCCGGGACAGGGGTCTACGAGCAGTACTTC. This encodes CASSSGTGVYEQYF.

This chain's CDR3 is CASSVETGGPNSGNTIYF. CDR3 nucleotides: TGTGCCAGCAGCGTAGAGACAGGGGGGCCCAACTCTGGAAACACCATATATTTT. J is TRBJ1-3 and V is TRBV9; 9 nucleotides match TRBD1. The CDR3 runs 18 residues. Germline trimming cut 0 bases from V and 0 bases from J; bases unmatched to any gene: 7. Germline CDR1 reads SGDLS; CDR2 reads YYNGEE.

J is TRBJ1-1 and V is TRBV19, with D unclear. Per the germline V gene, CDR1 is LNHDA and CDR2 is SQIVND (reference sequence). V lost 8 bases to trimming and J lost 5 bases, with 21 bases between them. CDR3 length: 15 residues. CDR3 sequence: CASAPRARVGTEAFF. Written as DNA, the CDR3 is TGTGCCAGTGCCCCCCGTGCGAGGGTAGGGACTGAAGCTTTCTTT.

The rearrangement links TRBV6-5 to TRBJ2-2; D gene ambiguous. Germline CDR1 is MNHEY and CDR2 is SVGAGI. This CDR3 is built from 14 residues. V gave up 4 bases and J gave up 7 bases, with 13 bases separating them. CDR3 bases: TGTGCCAGCAGTTTTCAGGATGGTGGCGGGGAGCTGTTTTTT. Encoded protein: CASSFQDGGGELFF.

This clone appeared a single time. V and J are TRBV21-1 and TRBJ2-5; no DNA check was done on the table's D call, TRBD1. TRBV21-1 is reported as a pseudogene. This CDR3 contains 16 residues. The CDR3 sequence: CASSKREQGSGETQYF. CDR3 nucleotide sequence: TGTGCCAGCAGCAAAAGGGAACAGGGGAGCGGGGAGACCCAGTACTTC.

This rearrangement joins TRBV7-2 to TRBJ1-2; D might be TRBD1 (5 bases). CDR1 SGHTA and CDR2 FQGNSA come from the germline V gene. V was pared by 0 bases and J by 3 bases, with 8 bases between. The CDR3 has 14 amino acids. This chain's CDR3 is CASSLATGYYGYTF. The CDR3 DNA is TGTGCCAGCAGCTTAGCAACAGGATACTATGGCTACACCTTC.

DNA for the CDR3: TGTGCCAGCAGCCAATTAAAAGGACTAGCGGGGGGCTCCGATACGCAGTATTTT. It is translated as CASSQLKGLAGGSDTQYF. The chain recombines TRBV3-1 (or the pseudogene TRBV3-2) with TRBJ2-3, with TRBD2 matching 14 bases. From germline, CDR1 is LGHDT and CDR2 YNNKEL (reference sequence). Losses at the gene ends were 2 bases for V and 6 bases for J; bases not matched to a gene: 10. The CDR3 has 18 residues.